This is a list of T cell receptor beta chains from one sample in a study of T cells after yellow fever vaccination. TCRdb recomputed calls from the 5' RACE reads with MiXCR, one row per CDR3 protein. The data hold 500,000 to 700,000 distinct CDR3 sequences, with 15% to 20% observed a single time. Sequencing was performed on PBMCs, taken 15 days after the yellow fever booster vaccination. The receptors were sampled from a man aged 25-45 years who received the YFV17D yellow fever vaccine. The CDR3 runs from the conserved cysteine through the conserved F or W. Fields, in order: V gene, D gene, J gene, clone size, CDR3 DNA, CDR3 protein. D genes are given only for firm matches. Clone size is given for some rows only: seen once, a few or many times, or a class if the clone is expanded.

TRBV28	TRBD2	TRBJ2-3	few	TGTGCCACCGTCTTTAGCGGGTCCGCAGATACGCAGTATTTT	CATVFSGSADTQYF
TRBV6-2/TRBV6-3	NA	TRBJ1-1	few	TGTGCCAGCAGGCGACAGATCGGCACTGAAGCTTTCTTT	CASRRQIGTEAFF
TRBV9	TRBD2	TRBJ2-3	few	TGTGCCAGCAGCCTTTCTGCGGGAGGGCCCTCCAGGACAGATACGCAGTATTTT	CASSLSAGGPSRTDTQYF
TRBV7-2	NA	TRBJ2-5	NA	TGTGCCAGCCTCTTAGGGCCAGGGACTCGTAACCAGTACTTC	CASLLGPGTRNQYF
TRBV12-3/TRBV12-4	TRBD2	TRBJ2-3	few	TGTGCCAGCAGTTTAGGCGGGAGGGCGTTTTCAGATACGCAGTATTTT	CASSLGGRAFSDTQYF
TRBV7-2	NA	TRBJ2-4	NA	TGTGCCAGCAGCTTATCCAAAAACATTCAGTACTTC	CASSLSKNIQYF
TRBV4-3	TRBD2	TRBJ2-2	NA	TGCGCCAGCAGCCTAGATCTGGCGGGAGGGCCCCCGAGGGAGCTGTTTTTT	CASSLDLAGGPPRELFF
TRBV6-2/TRBV6-3	NA	TRBJ2-7	few	TGTGCCAGCTCCACGACTTGGTCAGGGTCCTACGAGCAGTACTTC	CASSTTWSGSYEQYF
TRBV2	TRBD2	TRBJ2-2	NA	TGTGCCAGCAGCGCCGGACTAGCGGGAGACGGGGAGCTGTTTTTT	CASSAGLAGDGELFF
TRBV20-1	TRBD1	TRBJ2-5	NA	TGCAGTGCTAGAGATGGGGACAGGGGGCCCGAGACCCAGTACTTC	CSARDGDRGPETQYF
TRBV6-5	TRBD2	TRBJ2-1	NA	TGTGCCAGCAGTTACTCGAAGACTAGCGGGGACCTCTACAATGAGCAGTTCTTC	CASSYSKTSGDLYNEQFF
TRBV5-6	NA	TRBJ2-2	few	TGTGCCAGCAGGCTCCCGGACCCGGCCAACACCGGGGAGCTGTTTTTT	CASRLPDPANTGELFF
TRBV4-3	NA	TRBJ2-2	few	TGCGCCAGCAGCCAAGTCGAACGGCGCACCGGGGAGCTGTTTTTT	CASSQVERRTGELFF
TRBV14	TRBD2	TRBJ2-3	NA	TGTGCCAGCAGCCAAGGACTAGCGGGAGTGGATACGCAGTATTTT	CASSQGLAGVDTQYF
TRBV7-2	TRBD2	TRBJ2-4	NA	TGTGCCAGCAGCGGGAGGGTCGACATTCAGTACTTC	CASSGRVDIQYF
TRBV27	NA	TRBJ2-7	few	TGTGCCAGCAGCCTCGGCGCTAAGTCCTACGAGCAGTACTTC	CASSLGAKSYEQYF
TRBV7-9	NA	TRBJ2-7	NA	TGTGCCAGCAGCTTAGCCACCGGGACATTCTACGAGCAGTACTTC	CASSLATGTFYEQYF
TRBV7-2	NA	TRBJ2-1	NA	TGTGCCAGCAGCTCCGGCGGCCTCGGGGCCTCCTACAATGAGCAGTTCTTC	CASSSGGLGASYNEQFF
TRBV7-2	NA	TRBJ2-1	NA	TGTGCCAGCAGCCCATATCGTCATGGTGAGCAGTTCTTC	CASSPYRHGEQFF
TRBV27	NA	TRBJ2-7	NA	TGTGCCAGCAGTTCCCCACCGGGGCCTGACCACGGGGAGCAGTACTTC	CASSSPPGPDHGEQYF
TRBV20-1	NA	TRBJ1-3	NA	TGCAGTGCTAGAGATCTTCGAATTGGAAACACCATATATTTT	CSARDLRIGNTIYF
TRBV24-1	TRBD2	TRBJ2-1	few	TGTGCCACCAGCGGGACTAGCGGGAGCTCCTACAATGAGCAGTTCTTC	CATSGTSGSSYNEQFF
TRBV20-1	TRBD2	TRBJ2-7	few	TGCAGTGTCGTACCCGGGACTAGCGGGTTCCGCGAGGACGAGCAGTACTTC	CSVVPGTSGFREDEQYF
TRBV5-5	TRBD1	TRBJ1-6	NA	TGTGCCAGCAGGACAGGGGAAAGATCACCCCTCCACTTT	CASRTGERSPLHF
TRBV20-1	NA	TRBJ1-1	NA	TGCAGTGCCTGGACAACGAACACTGAAGCTTTCTTT	CSAWTTNTEAFF
TRBV4-3	TRBD1	TRBJ2-5	NA	TGCGCCAGCAGCCAAGAGGGGGACAGAGAGACCCAGTACTTC	CASSQEGDRETQYF
TRBV20-1	NA	TRBJ2-5	few	TGCAGTGCTAGAGATCGAGAAGCAAGGGGGACCCAGTACTTC	CSARDREARGTQYF
TRBV9	TRBD2	TRBJ2-1	NA	TGTGCCAGCAGTCTTAGCGGGTCCAGCTCCTACAATGAGCAGTTCTTC	CASSLSGSSSYNEQFF